Following are 23 T cell receptor beta chains from one sample sequenced in a study of OX40 agonist ivuxolimab in advanced cancers. To prepare the library, the immunoSEQ multiplex PCR assay was applied. Imported from immuneACCESS, the table was reduced by TCRdb to in-frame sequences with V and J called. These copies leave out some clones; in studies compared against another copy, an unresolved V gene accounts for under half, and the cause of the remainder is not known. The sample data list over 100,000 clones, and about 94% of these were observed just once. 0.15% to 0.16% of the sample is taken by the ten largest. Sequenced here: CD4+ or CD8+ T cells sorted from blood, sampled in a trial of the OX40 agonist ivuxolimab. Every receptor here comes from an adult with an advanced solid tumor such as melanoma, head and neck, liver or kidney cancer.

J is TRBJ2-3 and V is TRBV19, with D perhaps being TRBD1 or TRBD2 (5 bases each). V shed 5 bases and J shed 1 base, with 19 bases lying between them. Germline V CDR1 and CDR2: LNHDA, SQIVND (reference sequence). This CDR3 contains 17 residues. The CDR3 DNA sequence: TGTGCCAGTAGTTCCCGACCCCGGGACCCAGGCACAGATACGCAGTATTTT. Protein sequence: CASSSRPRDPGTDTQYF.

This clone occurred once. The rearrangement joins TRBV28 to TRBJ2-7; D may be TRBD1 (7 bases). Per the germline V gene, CDR1 is MDHEN and CDR2 is SYDVKM. V lost 2 bases to trimming and J lost 7 bases, with 12 bases between them. CDR3 length: 13 amino acids. The CDR3 protein is CASSLEGAGEQYF. The DNA of the CDR3 is TGTGCCAGCAGTTTAGAGGGGGCGGGGGAGCAGTACTTC.

V usage is TRBV5-1 and J usage is TRBJ2-3, with D possibly being TRBD1 or TRBD2 (5 bases each). CDR3 length: 14 residues. Trimming cost V 4 bases and J 2 bases, with 11 bases left between them. Germline lookup yields CDR1 SGHRS and CDR2 YFSETQ. CDR3 sequence reads: CASSLSGATDTQYF. The CDR3 DNA reads TGCGCCAGCAGCCTCTCCGGGGCCACAGATACGCAGTATTTT.

This rearrangement joins TRBV6-1 to TRBJ1-4; perhaps TRBD1 as D (5 bases). This CDR3 region has 15 residues. Germline CDR1 reads MNHNS; CDR2 reads SASEGT. V lost 0 bases to trimming and J lost 7 bases, with 12 bases between them. This CDR3 is CASSEAGVLGEKLFF. The DNA for the CDR3 is TGTGCCAGCAGTGAAGCGGGGGTGCTTGGTGAAAAACTGTTTTTT.

The chain links TRBV11-2 to TRBJ2-2; a weak D match, TRBD2 (5 bases). Germline loops: CDR1 SGHAT, CDR2 FQNNGV. Trimming removed 3 bases from V and 5 bases from J, with 10 bases in between. The CDR3 has 14 residues. CDR3 amino acids: CASSLLAQTGELFF. As DNA, the CDR3 is TGTGCCAGCAGCTTGCTAGCTCAAACCGGGGAGCTGTTTTTT.

V is TRBV6-5 and J is TRBJ1-1, with a possible D match to TRBD1 (6 bases). Between the trimmed V and J ends, which lost 1 base and 1 base, there was a span of 10 bases. CDR1 and CDR2 (germline): MNHEY, SVGAGI. The CDR3 runs 15 residues. CDR3 region: CASSYLDRRNTEAFF. DNA for the CDR3: TGTGCCAGCAGTTACTTAGACAGGAGGAACACTGAAGCTTTCTTT.

The chain combines TRBV4-3 with TRBJ1-1; D remains unclear. V was pared by 1 base and J by 11 bases, with 20 bases between. Germline CDR1 is LGHNA and CDR2 is YSLEER. The CDR3 spans 15 residues. CDR3 sequence reads: CASSQVQTDLLGAFF. DNA of the CDR3: TGCGCCAGCAGCCAAGTACAGACGGACCTGTTGGGGGCTTTCTTT.

This clone was detected only once. This chain links TRBV30 with TRBJ1-2, with D possibly TRBD1 on 6 matching bases. This CDR3 is built from 12 residues. Trimming took off 5 bases at V and 8 bases at J, with 15 bases between the two ends. CDR1 and CDR2 from the germline V gene are GTSNPN and SVGIG (reference sequence). The CDR3 nucleotides read TGTGCCTGGGGTACAGGGTTGGACGGCTACACCTTC. It codes for CAWGTGLDGYTF.

This chain uses TRBV28 with TRBJ1-1; the match to TRBD1 covers 12 bases. CDR3 length equals 16 residues. With V trimmed by 4 bases and J by 7 bases, 10 bases remained unmatched. The germline gives CDR1 MDHEN, CDR2 SYDVKM. CDR3 loop: CASSSTRDRGRVEAFF. The CDR3 nucleotides read TGTGCCAGCAGTTCAACCCGGGACAGGGGGCGGGTTGAAGCTTTCTTT. Filled out from reference TRBV28 and TRBJ1-1, the complete variable domain reads DVKVTQSSRYLVKRTGEKVFLECVQDMDHENMFWYRQDPGLGLRLIYFSYDVKMKEKGDIPEGYSVSREKKERFSLILESASTNQTSMYLCASSSTRDRGRVEAFFGQGTRLTVV.

The chain recombines TRBV28 with TRBJ2-1; no clear D gene. V was clipped by 6 bases and J by 1 base, with 13 bases between them. Germline V gene data show CDR1 as MDHEN and CDR2 as SYDVKM. CDR3 length: 15 residues. The CDR3 DNA reads as TGTGCCAGCAGCTACTCTTTGGGGTCCTACAATGAGCAGTTCTTC. Translation gives CASSYSLGSYNEQFF.

This sequence joins TRBV7-6 and TRBJ2-3; 7 bases line up with TRBD2. V shed 5 bases and J 1 base; nucleotides not matched to a gene: 6. This CDR3 is 15 amino acids long. The germline gives CDR1 SGHVS, CDR2 FNYEAQ. DNA for the CDR3: TGTGCCAGCAGCGCAAGCGGGGCCCGCACAGATACGCAGTATTTT. Translating it yields CASSASGARTDTQYF.

V and J are TRBV30 and TRBJ1-3; D unclear. Per germline, CDR1 GTSNPN and CDR2 SVGIG (reference sequence). This CDR3 spans 15 amino acids. The V end was cut by 2 bases, the J end by 0 bases, with 11 bases between. CDR3 in DNA: TGTGCCTGGAGTCATGAGTCCCGCTCTGGAAACACCATATATTTT. Protein sequence: CAWSHESRSGNTIYF.

This clone has just one count. The J gene is TRBJ2-7, the V gene TRBV5-4; D remains ambiguous. Germline assignment: CDR1 SGHNT and CDR2 YYREEE (reference sequence). V was pared by 0 bases and J by 4 bases, with 8 bases between. The CDR3 spans 13 residues. The CDR3 nucleotides are TGTGCCAGCAGCTTGGTCTCTGGGTACGAGCAGTACTTC. Amino acids: CASSLVSGYEQYF.

This sequence joins TRBV5-1 and TRBJ2-5; D may be TRBD2 (6 bases). CDR3 size: 15 residues. The V end was cut by 1 base, the J end by 5 bases, with 15 bases between. Per the germline V gene, CDR1 is SGHRS and CDR2 is YFSETQ. The CDR3 DNA follows: TGCGCCAGCAGCTTGTGGGGCCCTGGGGGGGAGACCCAGTACTTC. It translates to CASSLWGPGGETQYF.

This sequence joins TRBV7-5 and TRBJ2-5; the D call of TRBD2 is as the table states it, not checked on the DNA. TRBV7-5 is designated a pseudogene. The CDR3 runs to 16 residues. In DNA, the CDR3 is TGTGCCAGAAGCTTAGTACTAGCGGGAGGATGTGGGACCCAGTACTTC. Translating it yields CARSLVLAGGCGTQYF.

The rearrangement joins TRBV28 to TRBJ1-3; no clear D gene. This CDR3 spans 15 amino acids. Germline V lookup: CDR1 MDHEN, CDR2 SYDVKM. With 7 bases removed from V and 3 bases from J, the gap between germline ends came to 16 bases. CDR3 nucleotide sequence: TGTGCCAGCACGTCAGCAACCTTCTTTGGAAACACCATATATTTT. The encoded protein is CASTSATFFGNTIYF.

This chain joins TRBV19 and TRBJ1-5, with D unclear. The germline V gene has CDR1 LNHDA and CDR2 SQIVND (reference sequence). Trimming cost V 3 bases and J 0 bases, with 12 bases left between them. The CDR3 is made up of 16 amino acids. DNA for the CDR3: TGTGCCAGTAGTATCGGTCCGACTTATAGCAATCAGCCCCAGCATTTT. The encoded protein is CASSIGPTYSNQPQHF. The full variable domain, in which reference TRBV19 and TRBJ1-5 provide the parts outside the CDR3, is DGGITQSPKYLFRKEGQNVTLSCEQNLNHDAMYWYRQDPGQGLRLIYYSQIVNDFQKGDIAEGYSVSREKKESFPLTVTSAQKNPTAFYLCASSIGPTYSNQPQHFGDGTRLSIL.

The rearrangement links TRBV28 to TRBJ1-1; no clear D gene. CDR1 is MDHEN, CDR2 SYDVKM, per germline. The V and J ends lost 5 bases and 1 base respectively, with 14 bases between them. The CDR3 totals 15 residues. Here the CDR3 DNA reads TGTGCCAGCAGTCGGGCCTCCAGCGGGAACACTGAAGCTTTCTTT. It specifies CASSRASSGNTEAFF.

CDR3: CASSSDTSTTQYF. Here the CDR3 DNA reads TGTGCCAGCTCATCAGATACTAGCACTACGCAGTATTTT. The chain joins TRBV18 to TRBJ2-3; a weak D match, TRBD2 (6 bases). The CDR3 totals 13 residues. In germline, CDR1 is KGHSH, CDR2 LQKENI. Trimming stripped 5 bases from V and 8 bases from J, with 14 bases between.

As DNA, the CDR3 is TGTGCCAGCAGTCCGGGACCTCGCAGGGGAAATCCCGAGCAGTACTTC. Protein: CASSPGPRRGNPEQYF. This chain uses TRBV28 with TRBJ2-7; a possible D gene is TRBD1 (6 bases). This CDR3 is built from 16 residues. Trimming shortened V by 5 bases and J by 6 bases, and 23 bases separated the two germline ends. Germline values: CDR1 MDHEN, CDR2 SYDVKM.

This clone has a handful of counts. The V gene is TRBV29-1, the J gene TRBJ1-2; D might be TRBD1 (5 bases). The CDR3 totals 14 residues. Trimming took off 2 bases at V and 1 base at J, with 11 bases between the two ends. Germline-derived CDR1 and CDR2 are SQVTM and ANQGSEA. The CDR3 DNA sequence: TGCAGCGTTGAACGCGGGGCCAGTAACTATGGCTACACCTTC. This sequence encodes CSVERGASNYGYTF.

The chain recombines TRBV6-1 with TRBJ2-7, with D unclear. V dropped 11 bases and J dropped 2 bases, with 10 bases sitting between them. Germline V gene data show CDR1 as MNHNS and CDR2 as SASEGT. The CDR3 length is 11 residues. In DNA form, the CDR3 reads TGTGCCGCCCAGGCAGCCTACGAGCAGTACTTC. Its protein product is CAAQAAYEQYF.

The chain carries TRBV18 and TRBJ2-7, with TRBD1 as a possible D gene (6 bases). V was clipped by 9 bases and J by 0 bases, with 12 bases between them. The CDR3 consists of 13 residues. Germline V lookup: CDR1 KGHSH, CDR2 LQKENI. The CDR3 loop reads CASHGGSSYEQYF. CDR3 nucleotide sequence: TGTGCCAGTCATGGGGGCTCCTCCTACGAGCAGTACTTC.